The 11 T cell receptor beta chains listed next were all sequenced from one sample in a study of vaccination and CD4 T cells after COVID-19. Treatment reported: approximately nine-day PBMC culture with coronavirus spike peptide pools or control peptides (ViraFEST assay). Their recognized antigens are unknown. Once obtained from cultured CD4+ T cells, the DNA was sequenced using the Oncomine TCR Beta short-read assay. One entry per CDR3 protein, called by TCRdb with MiXCR from the PCR reads. The sample has about 19,000 distinct CDR3 sequences, about 60% seen once; the top ten hold about a tenth. The starting material was CD4+ T cells from blood, cultured in vitro, obtained after SARS-CoV-2 vaccination. Receptors were obtained from a human donor who had recovered from COVID-19.

This clonotype appeared once. A junction boundary mismatches the germline segment, possibly from a read error. The chain links TRBV6-1 to TRBJ1-2; 7 nucleotides line up with TRBD1. Per the germline V gene, CDR1 is MNHNS and CDR2 is SASEGT. The CDR3 is 11 residues long. CDR3 DNA: TGTGCCAGCAGCGAAGTGAGGGGGCACACCTTC. Its protein product is CASSEVRGHTF.

This chain joins TRBV24-1 and TRBJ2-3; D remains unclear. This CDR3 has 11 amino acids. Trimming removed 4 bases at V and 4 bases at J, with 2 bases between. Germline V gene lookup returns CDR1 KGHDR and CDR2 SFDVKD. CDR3 protein: CATSDADTQYF. The CDR3 nucleotides read TGTGCCACCAGTGACGCAGATACGCAGTATTTT.

The chain links TRBV7-2 to TRBJ2-7, with D hard to call. This CDR3 spans 15 amino acids. Per germline, CDR1 SGHTA and CDR2 FQGNSA. With 2 bases removed from V and 2 bases from J, the gap between germline ends came to 13 bases. The CDR3 reads CASSLPGPRAYEQYF. Written as DNA, the CDR3 is TGTGCCAGCAGCTTACCGGGCCCTAGGGCCTACGAGCAGTACTTC.

This clonotype was seen a single time. The gene calls are TRBV6-1 and TRBJ2-7; TRBD2 agrees at 8 bases. Germline V lookup: CDR1 MNHNS, CDR2 SASEGT. The CDR3 has 16 amino acids. The V and J ends lost 6 bases and 0 bases, in that order; junction bases with no gene match: 10. The CDR3 is CASRPNSGKSSYEQYF. The CDR3 bases are TGTGCCAGCAGACCTAATAGCGGGAAGAGCTCCTACGAGCAGTACTTC.

The V call is TRBV29-1, the J call TRBJ2-3, with D possibly matching TRBD2 (5 bases). Germline V gives CDR1 SQVTM, CDR2 ANQGSEA. The CDR3 runs to 10 residues. The ends were cut back, 2 bases at V and 8 bases at J, with 5 bases in the middle. CDR3 sequence reads: CSVERGTQYF. The CDR3 nucleotides read TGCAGCGTTGAACGGGGTACGCAGTATTTT.

This clonotype has only a few counts. The V and J genes are TRBV19 and TRBJ1-2; TRBD1 aligns across 10 bases. V was pared by 5 bases and J by 4 bases, with 4 bases of the junction left unmatched. Germline loops: CDR1 LNHDA, CDR2 SQIVND (reference sequence). CDR3 length equals 14 residues. The CDR3 loop is CASSSTGGLYGYTF. The CDR3 DNA follows: TGTGCCAGTAGTTCGACAGGGGGCCTCTATGGCTACACCTTC.

In this sample, this clonotype turned up a few times. The V call is TRBV20-1, the J call TRBJ2-5; 7 bases are a match to TRBD1. The germline V gene encodes CDR1 DFQATT and CDR2 SNEGSKA (reference sequence). The CDR3 is 13 amino acids. The junction had 6 bases not matched to a gene; V was cut back by 7 bases and J by 1 base. The CDR3 bases are TGCAGTGTGAGGGGGCCGAGCCAAGAGACCCAGTACTTC. This codes for CSVRGPSQETQYF.

The rearrangement uses TRBV29-1 and TRBJ2-5; D uncertain. Germline CDR1 reads SQVTM; CDR2 reads ANQGSEA. CDR3 length: 13 amino acids. The germline V and J ends were trimmed by 2 bases and 3 bases, with 10 bases remaining between them. CDR3: CSVEYVGKETQYF. The CDR3 bases are TGCAGCGTTGAATATGTCGGCAAAGAGACCCAGTACTTC.

V and J are TRBV11-3 and TRBJ1-2; perhaps TRBD1 as D (5 bases). CDR1 is SGHNT and CDR2 is YENEEA in the germline V gene. The CDR3 is 14 amino acids. Trimming pared 5 bases from V and 4 bases from J, leaving 14 bases between. The CDR3 region is CASSPSSDIYGYTF. The CDR3 coding sequence is TGTGCCAGCAGCCCCTCCTCGGACATCTATGGCTACACCTTC.

The table lists this clonotype with a few counts. J is TRBJ1-1 and V is TRBV2, with 8 bases lining up with TRBD1. CDR3 length equals 13 residues. From germline, CDR1 is SNHLY and CDR2 FYNNEI. Trimming at V came to 5 bases and at J to 3 bases, leaving 2 bases not matched to a gene. The CDR3 bases are TGTGCCAGCAGTACGGACAGGGACACTGAAGCTTTCTTT. Its translation is CASSTDRDTEAFF.

The chain is built from TRBV27 and TRBJ2-5; D possibly corresponds to TRBD1 (6 bases). This CDR3 comprises 12 residues. Trimming pared 8 bases from V and 5 bases from J, leaving 12 bases between. Germline assignment: CDR1 MNHEY and CDR2 SMNVEV (reference sequence). The CDR3 protein is CASQQGSETQYF. The CDR3 bases are TGTGCCAGCCAACAGGGCTCCGAGACCCAGTACTTC.